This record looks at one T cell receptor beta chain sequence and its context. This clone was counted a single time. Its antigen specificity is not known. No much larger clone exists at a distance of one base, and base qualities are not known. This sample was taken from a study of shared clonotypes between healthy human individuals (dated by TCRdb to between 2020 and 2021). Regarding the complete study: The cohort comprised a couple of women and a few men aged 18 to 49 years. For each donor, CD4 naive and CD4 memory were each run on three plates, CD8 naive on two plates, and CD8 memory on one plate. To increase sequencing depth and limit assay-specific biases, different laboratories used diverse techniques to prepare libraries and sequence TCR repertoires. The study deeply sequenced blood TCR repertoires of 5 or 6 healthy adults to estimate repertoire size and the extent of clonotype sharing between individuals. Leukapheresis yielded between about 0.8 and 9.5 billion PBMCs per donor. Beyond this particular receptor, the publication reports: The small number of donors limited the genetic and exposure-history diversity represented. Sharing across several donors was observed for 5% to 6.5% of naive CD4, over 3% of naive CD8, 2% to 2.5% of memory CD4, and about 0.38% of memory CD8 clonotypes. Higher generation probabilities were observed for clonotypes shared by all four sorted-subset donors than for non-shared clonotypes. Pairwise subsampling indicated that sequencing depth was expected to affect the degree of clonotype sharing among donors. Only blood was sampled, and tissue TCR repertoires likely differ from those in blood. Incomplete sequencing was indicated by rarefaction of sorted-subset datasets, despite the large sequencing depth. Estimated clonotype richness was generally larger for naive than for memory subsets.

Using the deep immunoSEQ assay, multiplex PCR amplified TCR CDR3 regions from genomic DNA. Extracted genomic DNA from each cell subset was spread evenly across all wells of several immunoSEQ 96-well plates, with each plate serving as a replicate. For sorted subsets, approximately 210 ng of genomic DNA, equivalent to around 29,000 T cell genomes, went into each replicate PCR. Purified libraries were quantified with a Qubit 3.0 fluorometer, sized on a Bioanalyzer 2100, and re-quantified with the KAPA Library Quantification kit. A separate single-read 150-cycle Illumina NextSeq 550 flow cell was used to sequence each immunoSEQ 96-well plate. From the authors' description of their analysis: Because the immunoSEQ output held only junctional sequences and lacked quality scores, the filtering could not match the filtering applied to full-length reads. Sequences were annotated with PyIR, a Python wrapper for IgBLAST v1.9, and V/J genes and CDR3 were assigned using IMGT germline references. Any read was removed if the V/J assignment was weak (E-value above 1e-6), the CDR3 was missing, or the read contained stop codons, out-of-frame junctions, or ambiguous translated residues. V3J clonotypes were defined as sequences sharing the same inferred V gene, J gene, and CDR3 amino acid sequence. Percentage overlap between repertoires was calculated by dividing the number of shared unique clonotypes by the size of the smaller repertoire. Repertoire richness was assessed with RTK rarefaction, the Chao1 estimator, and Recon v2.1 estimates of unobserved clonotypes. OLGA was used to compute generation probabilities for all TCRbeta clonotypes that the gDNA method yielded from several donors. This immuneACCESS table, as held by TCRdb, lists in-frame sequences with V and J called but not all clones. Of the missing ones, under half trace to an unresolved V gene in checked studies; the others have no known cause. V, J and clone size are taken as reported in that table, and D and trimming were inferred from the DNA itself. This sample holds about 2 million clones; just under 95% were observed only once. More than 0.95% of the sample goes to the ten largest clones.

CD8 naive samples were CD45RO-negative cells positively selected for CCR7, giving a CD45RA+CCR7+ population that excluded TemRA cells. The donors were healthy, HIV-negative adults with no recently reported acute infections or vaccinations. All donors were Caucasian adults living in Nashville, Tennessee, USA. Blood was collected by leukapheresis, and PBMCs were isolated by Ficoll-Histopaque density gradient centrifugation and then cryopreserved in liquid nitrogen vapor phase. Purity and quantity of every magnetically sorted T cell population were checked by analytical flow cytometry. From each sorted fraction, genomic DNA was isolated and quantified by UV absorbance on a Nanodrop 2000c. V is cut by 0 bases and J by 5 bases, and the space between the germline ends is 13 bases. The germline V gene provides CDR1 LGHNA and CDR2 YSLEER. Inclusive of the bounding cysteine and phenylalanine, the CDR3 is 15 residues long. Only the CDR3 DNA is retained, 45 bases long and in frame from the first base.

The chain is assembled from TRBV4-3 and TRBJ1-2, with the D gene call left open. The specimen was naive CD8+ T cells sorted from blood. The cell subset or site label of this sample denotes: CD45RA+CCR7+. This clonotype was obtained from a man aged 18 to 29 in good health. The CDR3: CASSQEAEPPYGYTF. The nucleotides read TGCGCCAGCAGCCAAGAGGCGGAGCCCCCTTATGGCTACACCTTC.